One TCR beta chain is described in this entry. The antigen remains unidentified. Germline CDR1 and CDR2: SEHNR and FQNEAQ (reference sequence). V shed 4 bases, J shed 4 bases, and the junction held 5 bases outside the gene matches. CDR3 length: 15 amino acids. The sample comes from a study of T cells after posttransplantation cyclophosphamide. Findings of the study overall: After PTCy, TRB diversity resembled that of CNI/methotrexate controls. Later post-transplant blood repertoires were often dominated by donor CD8+ memory clones. Skin or GI-infiltrating T cells shared few TRB sequences with blood.

Profiling relied on immunoSEQ multiplex PCR, and the TCRdb table lists in-frame clones only, not all of them. Of 50,000 to 65,000 clones in the sample, about 86% are singletons; the top ten hold less than 3.5%. The material sequenced was PBMCs. V and J are TRBV7-9 and TRBJ1-3; 9 bases agree with TRBD1. This TCR derives from a young man with a blood cancer, CMV-positive, and with a related stem cell donor. CDR3 nucleotide sequence: TGTGCCAGCAGCTCACAGGGGGCGTCAGGAAACACCATATATTTT. Its translation: CASSSQGASGNTIYF.